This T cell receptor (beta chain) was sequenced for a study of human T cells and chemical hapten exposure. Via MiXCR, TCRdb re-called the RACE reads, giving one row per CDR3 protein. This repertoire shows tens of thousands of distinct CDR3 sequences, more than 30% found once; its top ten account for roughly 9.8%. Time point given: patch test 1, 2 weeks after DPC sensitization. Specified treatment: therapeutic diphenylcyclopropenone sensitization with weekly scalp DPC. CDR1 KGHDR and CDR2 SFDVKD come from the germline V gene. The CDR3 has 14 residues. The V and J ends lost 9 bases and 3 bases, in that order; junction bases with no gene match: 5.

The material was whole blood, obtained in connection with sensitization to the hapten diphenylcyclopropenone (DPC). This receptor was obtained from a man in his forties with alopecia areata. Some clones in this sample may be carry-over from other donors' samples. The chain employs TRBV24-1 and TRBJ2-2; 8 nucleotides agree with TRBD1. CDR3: CATGDRLYTGELFF. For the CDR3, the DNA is TGTGCCACCGGGGACAGGCTATACACCGGGGAGCTGTTTTTT.